These 20 T cell receptor beta chains were sequenced from one sample in a study of OX40 agonist ivuxolimab in advanced cancers. Generated by immunoSEQ multiplex PCR, the TCRdb table keeps only in-frame clones and is missing some. The table has about 55,000 clones, roughly 86% seen once. The sequencing used CD4+ or CD8+ T cells sorted from blood, collected in a trial of the OX40 agonist ivuxolimab. The origin of the receptors is an adult with an advanced solid tumor such as melanoma, head and neck, liver or kidney cancer.

The rearrangement joins TRBV6-1 to TRBJ2-2, with D perhaps TRBD1 (6 bases). V lost 10 bases and J lost 6, with 12 bases in between. The CDR3 length is 12 residues. Germline assignment: CDR1 MNHNS and CDR2 SASEGT. CDR3 sequence: CATTGWAGELFF. CDR3 in DNA: TGTGCCACCACAGGGTGGGCCGGGGAGCTGTTTTTT.

The chain has TRBV29-1 and TRBJ2-5; TRBD2 matches 7 bases. J lost 3 bases, V lost 7 bases, and 8 bases had no gene match. Germline V gives CDR1 SQVTM, CDR2 ANQGSEA. This CDR3 has 13 residues. The CDR3: CSEGGPGKETQYF. CDR3 in DNA: TGCAGCGAGGGAGGGCCAGGGAAAGAGACCCAGTACTTC. Based on the CDR3 plus reference TRBV29-1 and TRBJ2-5, the full variable domain is SAVISQKPSRDICQRGTSLTIQCQVDSQVTMMFWYRQQPGQSLTLIATANQGSEATYESGFVIDKFPISRPNLTFSTLTVSNMSPEDSSIYLCSEGGPGKETQYFGPGTRLLVL.

V is TRBV5-1 and J is TRBJ2-5; 10 bases match TRBD2. The closer fit of TRBJ2-7 to the DNA end suggests the J call may be wrong. The V gene's germline CDR1 is SGHRS and CDR2 YFSETQ. The length of the CDR3 is 15 residues. CDR3 bases: TGCGCCAGCAGCTTCCCTTCTAGCGGGAGCTACGAGCAGTACTTC. This translates into CASSFPSSGSYEQYF.

This chain connects TRBV9 to TRBJ1-1, with 8 bases aligning to TRBD1. The CDR3 is made up of 15 amino acids. J was trimmed by 1 base and V by 4 bases; bases with no gene match: 6. Germline V gene lookup returns CDR1 SGDLS and CDR2 YYNGEE. The CDR3 loop reads CASSRQTGGNTEAFF. The CDR3 DNA reads TGTGCCAGCAGCAGACAAACAGGGGGGAACACTGAAGCTTTCTTT.

This chain uses TRBV6-6 with TRBJ2-5; tentative D call: TRBD2 (6 bases). The V gene's germline CDR1 is MNHNY and CDR2 SVGAGI (reference sequence). Trimming cost V 6 bases and J 5 bases, with 16 bases left between them. The CDR3 covers 14 residues. The CDR3 sequence is CASRRRLEGETQYF. CDR3 DNA sequence: TGTGCCAGCAGACGTCGACTAGAAGGGGAGACCCAGTACTTC.

This CDR3 reads CASRGSGLTRVEQYF. The CDR3 region has the DNA TGTGCCAGCAGAGGCTCGGGACTCACAAGGGTCGAGCAGTACTTC. The chain employs TRBV6-6 and TRBJ2-7, with TRBD2 as a possible D gene (6 bases). The CDR3 consists of 15 residues. Trimming removed 6 bases at V and 6 bases at J, with 21 bases between. Germline-derived CDR1 and CDR2 are MNHNY and SVGAGI (reference sequence).

This chain links TRBV2 with TRBJ2-1; 10 nucleotides match TRBD2. V lost 4 bases and J lost 10; bases outside the gene matches: 7. The germline CDR1 and CDR2 sequences are SNHLY and FYNNEI. The CDR3 is made up of 14 amino acids. In DNA form, the CDR3 reads TGTGCCAGCAGTGGTCTAGCGGGAGTGGGCGAGCAGTTCTTC. It specifies CASSGLAGVGEQFF.

A few counts support this clone. The chain links TRBV12-5 to TRBJ1-2; D unclear. This CDR3 region has 13 residues. V lost 5 bases, J lost 4 bases, and 11 bases lay in between. Germline lookup yields CDR1 LGHNT and CDR2 FRNRAP. The CDR3 DNA is TGTGCTAGTGGTGTCGCGAGGATCTATGGCTACACCTTC. It codes for CASGVARIYGYTF. Full variable domain (missing parts from reference TRBV12-5 and TRBJ1-2): DARVTQTPRHKVTEMGQEVTMRCQPILGHNTVFWYRQTMMQGLELLAYFRNRAPLDDSGMPKDRFSAEMPDATLATLKIQPSEPRDSAVYFCASGVARIYGYTFGSGTRLTVV.

The CDR3 region is CASSFPTTYEQYF. DNA of the CDR3: TGTGCCAGCAGTTTCCCCACTACCTACGAGCAGTACTTC. The chain employs TRBV28 and TRBJ2-7; D is unclear. The germline gives CDR1 MDHEN, CDR2 SYDVKM. This CDR3 has 13 residues. V lost 3 bases and J 2 bases, leaving 8 bases between the germline ends. The variable domain in full, with the rest retrieved from reference TRBV28 and TRBJ2-7, is DVKVTQSSRYLVKRTGEKVFLECVQDMDHENMFWYRQDPGLGLRLIYFSYDVKMKEKGDIPEGYSVSREKKERFSLILESASTNQTSMYLCASSFPTTYEQYFGPGTRLTVT.

The rearrangement links TRBV9 to TRBJ1-5; D unclear. This CDR3 is built from 15 residues. Trimming left V 0 bases short and J 0 bases short, with 7 bases between. Germline V gene data show CDR1 as SGDLS and CDR2 as YYNGEE. The DNA for the CDR3 is TGTGCCAGCAGCGTAGCGGGAGATAGCAATCAGCCCCAGCATTTT. Translation: CASSVAGDSNQPQHF. Complete variable domain (other parts from reference TRBV9 and TRBJ1-5): DSGVTQTPKHLITATGQRVTLRCSPRSGDLSVYWYQQSLDQGLQFLIQYYNGEERAKGNILERFSAQQFPDLHSELNLSSLELGDSALYFCASSVAGDSNQPQHFGDGTRLSIL.

V and J are TRBV7-9 and TRBJ2-5; possible D gene TRBD2, 6 bases. The V gene's germline CDR1 is SEHNR and CDR2 FQNEAQ (reference sequence). Trimming shortened V by 0 bases and J by 4 bases, and 9 bases separated the two germline ends. CDR3 size: 14 residues. This CDR3 reads CASSLAGGSETQYF. CDR3 DNA: TGTGCCAGCAGCTTAGCAGGAGGGTCAGAGACCCAGTACTTC. Using reference TRBV7-9 and TRBJ2-5 for the parts outside the CDR3, the full variable domain is DTGVSQNPRHKITKRGQNVTFRCDPISEHNRLYWYRQTLGQGPEFLTYFQNEAQLEKSRLLSDRFSAERPKGSFSTLEIQRTEQGDSAMYLCASSLAGGSETQYFGPGTRLLVL.

V usage is TRBV5-4 and J usage is TRBJ2-5; 9 bases agree with TRBD1. The germline gives CDR1 SGHNT, CDR2 YYREEE (reference sequence). V lost 4 bases to trimming and J lost 5 bases; unmatched junction nucleotides: 9. The CDR3 extends over 15 amino acids. CDR3 nucleotide sequence: TGTGCCAGCAGCCGGGGACAGGGAGAGTGGGAGACCCAGTACTTC. Its protein is CASSRGQGEWETQYF.

CDR3 protein: CASSLGYEQYF. The CDR3 DNA follows: TGTGCCAGCAGCCTCGGTTACGAGCAGTACTTC. The V and J genes are TRBV14 and TRBJ2-7; D is uncertain. CDR3 length: 11 amino acids. The V and J ends lost 4 bases and 4 bases respectively, with 5 bases between them. The germline V gene encodes CDR1 SGHDN and CDR2 FVKESK.

The rearrangement joins TRBV29-1 to TRBJ1-1; 7 nucleotides agree with TRBD1. Germline CDR1 SQVTM, CDR2 ANQGSEA. Losses at the gene ends were 7 bases for V and 8 bases for J; bases not matched to a gene: 4. This CDR3 is built from 10 residues. CDR3 in amino acids: CSATTGEAFF. Written as DNA, the CDR3 is TGCAGCGCCACGACAGGGGAAGCTTTCTTT.

The V and J genes are TRBV7-2 and TRBJ2-1; D might be TRBD1 or TRBD2, each matching 6 bases. The germline V gene encodes CDR1 SGHTA and CDR2 FQGNSA. V lost 0 bases to trimming and J lost 2 bases, with 8 bases between them. This CDR3 has 15 amino acids. The CDR3 DNA follows: TGTGCCAGCAGCTTAGCGGGGGGCCCCTACAATGAGCAGTTCTTC. This encodes CASSLAGGPYNEQFF.

The chain joins TRBV2 to TRBJ2-1, with 13 bases fitting TRBD2. There are 15 residues in the CDR3. Losses at the gene ends were 7 bases for V and 9 bases for J; bases not matched to a gene: 9. Germline loops: CDR1 SNHLY, CDR2 FYNNEI. In DNA, the CDR3 is TGTGCCAGCACCGCACTAGCGGGAGGGCTTGGTGAGCAGTTCTTC. Its protein product is CASTALAGGLGEQFF.

The J gene is TRBJ2-1, the V gene TRBV11-2, with 9 bases aligning to TRBD2. Germline V gives CDR1 SGHAT, CDR2 FQNNGV. Losses at the gene ends were 6 bases for V and 5 bases for J; bases not matched to a gene: 11. This CDR3 has 16 amino acids. The CDR3: CASSYLSGSINNEQFF. The CDR3 region has the DNA TGTGCCAGCAGTTACCTTAGCGGGAGTATCAACAATGAGCAGTTCTTC.

This clone was seen a single time. The chain carries TRBV4-1 and TRBJ2-7, with TRBD2 matching over 16 bases. The CDR3 has 17 residues. The J segment lost 7 bases and the V segment lost 4 bases, leaving 10 bases of the junction unmatched. Germline V gives CDR1 MGHRA, CDR2 YSYEKL. CDR3 nucleotides: TGCGCCAGCAGCCGGGACGGTCCGGGACTAGCGGGAGGGGAGCAGTACTTC. Encoded protein: CASSRDGPGLAGGEQYF.

The chain recombines TRBV19 with TRBJ1-2; tentatively, D is TRBD1 (6 bases). CDR3 length: 13 residues. The V end was cut by 5 bases, the J end by 6 bases, with 13 bases between. CDR1 is LNHDA and CDR2 is SQIVND in the germline V gene (reference sequence). The CDR3 DNA reads as TGTGCCAGTAGTCCTGGGGGCGTAAATGGCTACACCTTC. This gives the protein CASSPGGVNGYTF.

V usage is TRBV5-1 and J usage is TRBJ2-5; 8 bases map to TRBD1. Per germline, CDR1 SGHRS and CDR2 YFSETQ. The CDR3 length is 14 residues. V shed 4 bases and J 5 bases; nucleotides not matched to a gene: 7. The CDR3 reads CASSLTGGRETQYF. CDR3 coding DNA: TGCGCCAGCAGCCTTACAGGGGGGAGGGAGACCCAGTACTTC.